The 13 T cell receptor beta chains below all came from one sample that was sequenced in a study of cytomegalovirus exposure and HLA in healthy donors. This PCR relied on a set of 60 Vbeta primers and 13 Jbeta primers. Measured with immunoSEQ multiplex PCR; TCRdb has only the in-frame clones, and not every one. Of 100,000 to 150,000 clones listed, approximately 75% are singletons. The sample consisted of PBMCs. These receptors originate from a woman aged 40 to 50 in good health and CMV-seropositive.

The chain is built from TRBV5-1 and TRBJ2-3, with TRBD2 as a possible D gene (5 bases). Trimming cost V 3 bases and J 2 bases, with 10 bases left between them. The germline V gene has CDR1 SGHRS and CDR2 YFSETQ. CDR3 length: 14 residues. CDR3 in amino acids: CASSSRGLTDTQYF. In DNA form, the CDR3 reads TGCGCCAGCAGCTCCCGAGGGCTCACAGATACGCAGTATTTT.

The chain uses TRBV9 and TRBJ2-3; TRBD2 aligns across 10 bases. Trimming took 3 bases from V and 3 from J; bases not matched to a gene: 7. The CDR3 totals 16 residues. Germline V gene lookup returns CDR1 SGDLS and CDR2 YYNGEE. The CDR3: CASSEKAGGPTDTQYF. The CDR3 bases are TGTGCCAGCAGCGAAAAAGCGGGAGGGCCGACAGATACGCAGTATTTT.

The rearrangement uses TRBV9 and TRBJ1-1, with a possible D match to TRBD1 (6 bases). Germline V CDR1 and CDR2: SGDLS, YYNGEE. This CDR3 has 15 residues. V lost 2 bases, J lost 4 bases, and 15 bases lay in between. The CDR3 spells CASSVRTGFSTEAFF. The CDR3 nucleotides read TGTGCCAGCAGCGTCCGAACAGGGTTTAGCACTGAAGCTTTCTTT.

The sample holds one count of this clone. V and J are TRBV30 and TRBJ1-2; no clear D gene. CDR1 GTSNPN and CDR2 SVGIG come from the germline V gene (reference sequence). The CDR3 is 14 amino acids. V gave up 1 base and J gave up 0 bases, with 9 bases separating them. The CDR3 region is CAWSDDAANYGYTF. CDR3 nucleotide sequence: TGTGCCTGGAGTGACGACGCGGCTAACTATGGCTACACCTTC.

The CDR3 here is CASSYLQGAGNQPQHF. DNA of the CDR3: TGTGCCAGCAGCTACCTACAGGGGGCTGGCAATCAGCCCCAGCATTTT. The J gene is TRBJ1-5, the V gene TRBV7-8, with 9 nucleotides matching TRBD1. J gave up 2 bases and V 4 bases, and 6 bases lay outside the gene matches. CDR3 size: 16 residues. Germline V gene lookup returns CDR1 SGHVS and CDR2 FQNEAQ.

Here the CDR3 DNA reads TGTGCCAGTAGTATTAGAAATCAGCCCCAGCATTTT. Translated: CASSIRNQPQHF. The V call is TRBV19, the J call TRBJ1-5; D remains ambiguous. The CDR3 is 12 amino acids. Trimming removed 3 bases at V and 4 bases at J, with 4 bases between. CDR1 is LNHDA, CDR2 SQIVND, per germline (reference sequence).

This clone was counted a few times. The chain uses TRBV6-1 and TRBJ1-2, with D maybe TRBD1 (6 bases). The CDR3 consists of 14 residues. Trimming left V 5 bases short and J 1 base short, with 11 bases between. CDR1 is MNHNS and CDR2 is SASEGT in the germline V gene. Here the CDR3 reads CASSTGLRNYGYTF. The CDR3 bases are TGTGCCAGCAGTACAGGGCTACGTAACTATGGCTACACCTTC.

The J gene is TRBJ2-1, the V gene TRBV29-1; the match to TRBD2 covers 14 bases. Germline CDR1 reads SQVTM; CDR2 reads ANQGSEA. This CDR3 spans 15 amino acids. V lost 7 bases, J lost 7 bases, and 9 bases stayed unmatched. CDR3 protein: CSEYTGLAGVNEQFF. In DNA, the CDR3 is TGCAGCGAATACACGGGACTAGCGGGAGTAAATGAGCAGTTCTTC.

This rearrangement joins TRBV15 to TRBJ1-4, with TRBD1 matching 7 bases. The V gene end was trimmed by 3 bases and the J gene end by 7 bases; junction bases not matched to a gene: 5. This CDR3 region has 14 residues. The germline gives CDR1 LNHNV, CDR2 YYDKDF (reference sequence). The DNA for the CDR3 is TGTGCCACCAGCAGCAGGGGGATTCGTGAAAAACTGTTTTTT. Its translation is CATSSRGIREKLFF. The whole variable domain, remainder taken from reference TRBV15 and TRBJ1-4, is DAMVIQNPRYQVTQFGKPVTLSCSQTLNHNVMYWYQQKSSQAPKLLFHYYDKDFNNEADTPDNFQSRRPNTSFCFLDIRSPGLGDTAMYLCATSSRGIREKLFFGSGTQLSVL.

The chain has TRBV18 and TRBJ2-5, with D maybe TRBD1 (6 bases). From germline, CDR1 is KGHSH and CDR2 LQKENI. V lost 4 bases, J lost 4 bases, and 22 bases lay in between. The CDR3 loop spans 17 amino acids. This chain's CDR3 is CASSRAGLTQGRETQYF. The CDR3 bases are TGTGCCAGCTCACGTGCGGGCCTAACACAGGGTCGAGAGACCCAGTACTTC.

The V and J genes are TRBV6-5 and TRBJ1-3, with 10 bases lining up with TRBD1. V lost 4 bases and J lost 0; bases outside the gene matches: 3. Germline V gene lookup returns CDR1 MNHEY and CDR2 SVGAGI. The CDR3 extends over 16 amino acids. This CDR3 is CASSLGTGASGNTIYF. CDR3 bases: TGTGCCAGCAGTTTGGGGACAGGGGCCTCTGGAAACACCATATATTTT.

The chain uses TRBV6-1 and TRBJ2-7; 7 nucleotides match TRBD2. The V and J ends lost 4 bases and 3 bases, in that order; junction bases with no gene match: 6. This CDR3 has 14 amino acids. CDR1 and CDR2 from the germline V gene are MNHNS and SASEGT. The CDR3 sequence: CASSGSGTNYEQYF. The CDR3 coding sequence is TGTGCCAGCAGTGGAAGCGGGACCAACTACGAGCAGTACTTC.

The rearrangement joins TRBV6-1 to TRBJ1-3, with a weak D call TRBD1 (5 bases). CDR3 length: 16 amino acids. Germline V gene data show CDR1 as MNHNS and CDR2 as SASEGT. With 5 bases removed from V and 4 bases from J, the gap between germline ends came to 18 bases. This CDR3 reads CASSKGRQSIGNTIYF. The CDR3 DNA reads TGTGCCAGCAGTAAAGGAAGACAGTCTATAGGAAACACCATATATTTT.